Below are 19 T cell receptor beta chains sequenced from a single sample in a study of T-cell memory formation after mild COVID-19. In TCRdb, the 5' RACE reads were re-called with MiXCR into one record per CDR3 protein. The table has 400,000 or so distinct CDR3 sequences, 20% to 25% seen once; the top ten hold about an eighth. Specimen: PBMCs or a T cell subset sorted from them (not recorded which). These receptors originate from an adult woman who had mild COVID-19 (a few samples of this study predate the infection). Cell type and time point are not known.

V is TRBV7-9 and J is TRBJ2-4, with D hard to call. The ends were cut back, 1 base at V and 8 bases at J, with 9 bases in the middle. Germline loops: CDR1 SEHNR, CDR2 FQNEAQ (reference sequence). The CDR3 totals 13 residues. Here the CDR3 DNA reads TGTGCCAGCAGCTTAGAAATTGGGGACATTCAGTACTTC. Its translation is CASSLEIGDIQYF. Full variable domain (rest looked up from reference TRBV7-9 and TRBJ2-4): DTGVSQNPRHKITKRGQNVTFRCDPISEHNRLYWYRQTLGQGPEFLTYFQNEAQLEKSRLLSDRFSAERPKGSFSTLEIQRTEQGDSAMYLCASSLEIGDIQYFGAGTRLSVL.

The chain recombines TRBV6-5 with TRBJ2-7; D not resolved. Germline loops: CDR1 MNHEY, CDR2 SVGAGI. V lost 7 bases to trimming and J lost 0 bases, with 7 bases between them. This CDR3 has 12 amino acids. The CDR3 spells CASTSGSYEQYF. The CDR3, as DNA: TGTGCCAGCACCTCGGGCTCCTACGAGCAGTACTTC.

This clonotype has just a few counts. This chain uses TRBV29-1 with TRBJ1-5; D remains ambiguous. This CDR3 region has 12 residues. Germline V gives CDR1 SQVTM, CDR2 ANQGSEA. With 4 bases removed from V and 7 bases from J, the gap between germline ends came to 11 bases. The CDR3, as DNA: TGCAGCGTTGCGACGGGGAACCAGCCCCAGCATTTT. Its protein is CSVATGNQPQHF.

V gene TRBV7-9 combines with J gene TRBJ1-5, with 7 bases aligning to TRBD1. Germline V gene lookup returns CDR1 SEHNR and CDR2 FQNEAQ (reference sequence). The CDR3 extends over 13 amino acids. V shed 8 bases and J 3 bases; nucleotides not matched to a gene: 4. The CDR3 coding sequence is TGTGCCAGCGGTGGGACAGTCAATCAGCCCCAGCATTTT. Amino acids: CASGGTVNQPQHF.

This clonotype was counted only a few times. The V gene is TRBV20-1, the J gene TRBJ2-1; 11 nucleotides line up with TRBD2. The CDR3 contains 12 residues. Germline CDR1 is DFQATT and CDR2 is SNEGSKA (reference sequence). V was pared by 6 bases and J by 15 bases, with 10 bases of the junction left unmatched. This chain's CDR3 is CSAQGLADLWFF. The CDR3 region has the DNA TGCAGTGCCCAGGGACTAGCGGACCTCTGGTTCTTC.

This clonotype was found a few times. The chain recombines TRBV6-5 with TRBJ1-3; 7 bases fit TRBD1. J gave up 7 bases and V 1 base, and 10 bases lay outside the gene matches. The CDR3 runs to 16 residues. Germline V gene sequence: CDR1 MNHEY, CDR2 SVGAGI. The CDR3 DNA sequence: TGTGCCAGCAGTTACTACAGGGGCTCTGCGGGGAACACCATATATTTT. It translates to CASSYYRGSAGNTIYF.

The V and J genes are TRBV2 and TRBJ2-5, with 11 bases lining up with TRBD2. The V segment lost 6 bases and the J segment 0 bases; nucleotides outside the gene matches: 9. The CDR3 has 17 amino acids. The germline gives CDR1 SNHLY, CDR2 FYNNEI. CDR3 region: CASSALLLAGDQETQYF. In nucleotides, the CDR3 is TGTGCCAGCAGCGCCCTTCTACTAGCGGGGGACCAAGAGACCCAGTACTTC.

This sequence joins TRBV9 and TRBJ2-3; 10 bases line up with TRBD2. The CDR3 is 15 residues long. Germline-derived CDR1 and CDR2 are SGDLS and YYNGEE. V was clipped by 3 bases and J by 2 bases; unmatched bases: 3. CDR3: CASSATSGYTDTQYF. CDR3 coding DNA: TGTGCCAGCAGCGCGACTAGCGGGTACACAGATACGCAGTATTTT.

The chain couples TRBV6-5 to TRBJ2-5, with D tentatively TRBD1 (5 bases). This CDR3 contains 16 residues. V was clipped by 0 bases and J by 2 bases, with 13 bases between them. Germline V gene lookup returns CDR1 MNHEY and CDR2 SVGAGI. Here the CDR3 reads CASSYSVDTGQETQYF. The DNA of the CDR3 is TGTGCCAGCAGTTACTCAGTGGATACAGGTCAAGAGACCCAGTACTTC.

The V and J genes are TRBV2 and TRBJ2-1; no firm D call. CDR1 and CDR2 from the germline V gene are SNHLY and FYNNEI. The CDR3 loop spans 12 amino acids. Trimming pared 6 bases from V and 9 bases from J, leaving 12 bases between. The CDR3 is CASRMDVSEQFF. The CDR3 DNA reads as TGTGCCAGCAGAATGGACGTGAGTGAGCAGTTCTTC. The variable domain in full, completed from reference TRBV2 and TRBJ2-1, reads EPEVTQTPSHQVTQMGQEVILRCVPISNHLYFYWYRQILGQKVEFLVSFYNNEISEKSEIFDDQFSVERPDGSNFTLKIRSTKLEDSAMYFCASRMDVSEQFFGPGTRLTVL.

The rearrangement links TRBV4-1 to TRBJ2-5, with 14 bases aligning to TRBD2. The V gene's germline CDR1 is MGHRA and CDR2 YSYEKL. The CDR3 sequence is 16 residues long. The junction had 6 bases not matched to a gene; V was cut back by 4 bases and J by 5 bases. CDR3 sequence reads: CASSPRTSGGRETQYF. The CDR3 coding sequence is TGCGCCAGCAGCCCGCGGACTAGCGGGGGGCGGGAGACCCAGTACTTC.

Concerning this clonotype itself: One junction end disagrees with the germline gene, perhaps due to a read error. This chain links TRBV20-1 with TRBJ1-3, with a possible D match to TRBD1 (6 bases). Germline V gene sequence: CDR1 DFQATT, CDR2 SNEGSKA (reference sequence). CDR3 length equals 15 residues. CDR3 DNA: TGCAGTGCTAGAGATGGGGCAGGGGCTGGAAACAACATATATTTT. It translates to CSARDGAGAGNNIYF.

The V and J genes are TRBV7-6 and TRBJ2-1; 10 bases are shared with TRBD2. The junction had 3 bases not matched to a gene; V was cut back by 4 bases and J by 3 bases. The germline V gene encodes CDR1 SGHVS and CDR2 FNYEAQ. This CDR3 has 15 residues. The CDR3 DNA sequence: TGTGCCAGCAGCTCGGGACTAGCGCACTACAATGAGCAGTTCTTC. It encodes CASSSGLAHYNEQFF. Variable domain in full (rest from reference TRBV7-6 and TRBJ2-1): GAGVSQSPRYKVTKRGQDVALRCDPISGHVSLYWYRQALGQGPEFLTYFNYEAQQDKSGLPNDRFSAERPEGSISTLTIQRTEQRDSAMYRCASSSGLAHYNEQFFGPGTRLTVL.

This clonotype showed up just a few times. The genes are TRBV4-1 and TRBJ2-7; D is possibly TRBD1 (5 bases). From germline, CDR1 is MGHRA and CDR2 YSYEKL. The V and J ends lost 2 bases and 4 bases respectively, with 15 bases between them. The CDR3 extends over 15 amino acids. Written as DNA, the CDR3 is TGCGCCAGCAGCCAATTCCTACAGGAGATATACGAGCAGTACTTC. The encoded protein is CASSQFLQEIYEQYF.

This clonotype was found a few times. CDR3 in amino acids: CATSDRLQETQYF. The CDR3 bases are TGTGCCACCAGCGACAGGCTCCAAGAGACCCAGTACTTC. The V gene is TRBV24-1, the J gene TRBJ2-5, with D tentatively TRBD1 (6 bases). The germline gives CDR1 KGHDR, CDR2 SFDVKD. Trimming took 7 bases from V and 1 from J, leaving 9 bases between them. This CDR3 region has 13 residues.

The chain joins TRBV6-5 to TRBJ1-3; the match to TRBD1 covers 7 bases. Germline CDR1 is MNHEY and CDR2 is SVGAGI. The CDR3 extends over 15 amino acids. With V trimmed by 5 bases and J by 0 bases, 4 bases remained unmatched. The CDR3 loop reads CASSDSGGSGNTIYF. In DNA, the CDR3 is TGTGCCAGCAGTGATTCAGGGGGCTCTGGAAACACCATATATTTT.

V usage is TRBV9 and J usage is TRBJ1-1; TRBD1 is a possible D gene (6 bases). Germline V gene lookup returns CDR1 SGDLS and CDR2 YYNGEE. CDR3 size: 14 residues. V shed 3 bases and J shed 3 bases, with 12 bases lying between them. The CDR3 DNA reads as TGTGCCAGCAGCGGGGAAGGGGGTGACACTGAAGCTTTCTTT. Amino acids: CASSGEGGDTEAFF.

V usage is TRBV10-3 and J usage is TRBJ1-2; D is ambiguous. Germline V gene lookup returns CDR1 ENHRY and CDR2 SYGVKD. Trimming removed 3 bases from V and 8 bases from J, with 7 bases in between. There are 11 residues in the CDR3. The chain's CDR3 is CAISDGVGYTF. In nucleotides, the CDR3 is TGTGCCATCAGTGATGGGGTGGGCTACACCTTC.

This clonotype appeared many times. The V and J genes are TRBV7-2 and TRBJ2-7; D is unresolved. V shed 5 bases and J shed 7 bases, with 9 bases lying between them. Germline CDR1 reads SGHTA; CDR2 reads FQGNSA. The CDR3 contains 11 residues. The CDR3 DNA reads as TGTGCCAGCAGCCCTTCTTTGGAGCAGTACTTC. It codes for CASSPSLEQYF. Filled out from reference TRBV7-2 and TRBJ2-7, the complete variable domain reads GAGVSQSPSNKVTEKGKDVELRCDPISGHTALYWYRQSLGQGLEFLIYFQGNSAPDKSGLPSDRFSAERTGGSVSTLTIQRTQQEDSAVYLCASSPSLEQYFGPGTRLTVT.